This T cell receptor beta chain was sequenced during a study of shared clonotypes between healthy human individuals. Overall study results and limits: Across a few donors, naive CD4 shared 4.5% to 6%, naive CD8 under 4%, memory CD4 approximately 2.5%, memory CD8 0.35% to 0.5%.

The protocol was immunoSEQ multiplex PCR, while the TCRdb copy is restricted to in-frame clones and leaves out a portion. Altogether some 980,000 clones are present, 76% being singletons, with the ten largest covering around 1.4%. With 2 bases removed from V and 2 bases from J, the gap between germline ends came to 13 bases. CDR3 length: 14 residues. The germline CDR1 and CDR2 sequences are GTSNPN and SVGIG (reference sequence). The split of CD4+ cells yielded CD45RA+ naive and CD45RA-negative memory subsets. With regard to this clone: Its antigen is not identified.

The sequenced sample consisted of memory CD4+ T cells sorted from blood. As for subset: CD45RA-negative fraction. The clonotype comes from a man aged 18 to 35 in good health. The chain joins TRBV30 to TRBJ2-7; no firm D call. CDR3 sequence reads: CAWSTLYSTYEQYF. DNA for the CDR3: TGTGCCTGGAGTACCCTCTATAGTACCTACGAGCAGTACTTC.